The clone carrying this TCR beta chain was detected a few times. The record originates from a study of T-cell reconstitution after alpha-beta-depleted transplantation in children. TCRbeta library construction was performed incorporating unique molecular identifiers. TCRdb re-derived calls from the PCR reads in MiXCR, one entry per CDR3 protein. The table has 300,000 to 400,000 distinct CDR3 sequences, 13% seen once. The germline V and J ends were trimmed by 3 bases and 7 bases, with 21 bases remaining between them. This CDR3 is built from 16 residues. Germline assignment: CDR1 MNHNS and CDR2 SASEGT. The TCR was taken from a human donor who donated a stem cell graft to a child with Fanconi anemia. The chain employs TRBV6-1 and TRBJ1-2; perhaps TRBD1 as D (5 bases). Sequenced material: PBMCs, taken from the stem cell graft. CDR3 bases: TGTGCCAGCAGTGATAGGTCTGGGACGGCCCGAGGTGGCTACACCTTC. Its translation is CASSDRSGTARGGYTF.